This TCR beta chain was captured by sequencing in a study of identical twins. Template switching (which added a universal primer site) was used, and cDNA carried unique molecular identifiers. A single record per CDR3 protein comes from TCRdb applying MiXCR to the 5' RACE reads. The top ten clones hold approximately 0.95% of a sample with 500,000 to 600,000 distinct CDR3 sequences, about 20% of them seen once. Trimming removed 2 bases from V and 8 bases from J, with 12 bases in between. This CDR3 comprises 13 residues. CDR1 is GTSNPN, CDR2 SVGIG, per germline (reference sequence). In addition, the sample was reused for a study of T cells expressing NK-cell markers. This second study notes: The authors applied an anti-gamma-delta TCR antibody in several experiments, and it restricted sorting to alpha-beta TCR T cells.

Sequencing was done on a sample of CD4+ T cells sorted from blood. This clonotype was obtained from a woman in her late teens or twenties in good health. The J gene is TRBJ1-4, the V gene TRBV30; no clear D gene. The CDR3 DNA reads as TGTGCCTGGAGTCCTCCCCAGAGGGAAAAACTGTTTTTT. Encoded protein: CAWSPPQREKLFF.